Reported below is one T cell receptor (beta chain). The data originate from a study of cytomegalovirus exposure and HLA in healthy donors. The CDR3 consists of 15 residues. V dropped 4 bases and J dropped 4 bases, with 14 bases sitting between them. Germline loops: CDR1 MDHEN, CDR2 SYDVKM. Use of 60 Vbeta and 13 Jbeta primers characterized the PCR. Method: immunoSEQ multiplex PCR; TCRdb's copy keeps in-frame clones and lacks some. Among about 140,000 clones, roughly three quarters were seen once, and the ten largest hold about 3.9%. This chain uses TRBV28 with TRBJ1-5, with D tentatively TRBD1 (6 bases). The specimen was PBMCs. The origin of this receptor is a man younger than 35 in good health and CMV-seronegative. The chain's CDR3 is CASSYPKQGNQPQHF. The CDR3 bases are TGTGCCAGCAGTTACCCTAAACAGGGTAATCAGCCCCAGCATTTT.